The 5 T cell receptor beta chains below were found in one sample sequenced in a study of T cell responses to AZD1222 COVID-19 vaccine. Assay: immunoSEQ multiplex PCR; the TCRdb copy retains only in-frame clones and omits some. The table lists 160,000 or so clones, 80% to 90% of them singletons, with approximately 9.1% in the top ten. The sample in question was peripheral blood, obtained 28 days after the second AZD1222 dose. The receptors stem from an adult who received the AZD1222 COVID-19 vaccine.

V is TRBV9 and J is TRBJ2-5; maybe TRBD1 (6 bases). Per the germline V gene, CDR1 is SGDLS and CDR2 is YYNGEE. The CDR3 is 15 residues long. The V end was cut by 0 bases, the J end by 3 bases, with 12 bases between. The CDR3 region has the DNA TGTGCCAGCAGCGTAGGTGAAGGGGGTAAAGAGACCCAGTACTTC. It yields the protein CASSVGEGGKETQYF.

This clone was found once. The rearrangement links TRBV6-5 to TRBJ2-5; D might be TRBD1 or TRBD2, each matching 5 bases. The germline CDR1 and CDR2 sequences are MNHEY and SVGAGI. V was shortened by 8 bases and J by 4 bases, with 17 bases between the two germline ends. The CDR3 consists of 14 residues. CDR3 DNA: TGTGCCAGCGGAGGACCTTCCGGGGCAGAGACCCAGTACTTC. Amino acid sequence: CASGGPSGAETQYF.

The gene calls are TRBV28 and TRBJ2-7, with D perhaps given as TRBD1 or TRBD2 (6 bases each). Germline V CDR1 and CDR2: MDHEN, SYDVKM. V was pared by 2 bases and J by 5 bases, with 16 bases between. The CDR3 has 15 residues. CDR3 residues: CASSLPRDGGNEQYF. CDR3 nucleotides: TGTGCCAGCAGTTTACCTCGGGACGGGGGCAACGAGCAGTACTTC.

This chain joins TRBV29-1 and TRBJ2-1; 9 bases agree with TRBD1. V shed 1 base and J 4 bases; nucleotides not matched to a gene: 2. The germline V gene has CDR1 SQVTM and CDR2 ANQGSEA. The CDR3 loop spans 14 amino acids. The DNA of the CDR3 is TGCAGCGTTGAAGGACAGGGGGAATACAATGAGCAGTTCTTC. This translates into CSVEGQGEYNEQFF.

The gene calls are TRBV28 and TRBJ1-1; 7 bases are a match to TRBD1. Germline V gives CDR1 MDHEN, CDR2 SYDVKM. With 8 bases clipped from V and 5 bases from J, the junction kept 8 bases outside the gene matches. This CDR3 is 13 amino acids long. CDR3 region: CASYDRVRTEAFF. The DNA for the CDR3 is TGTGCCAGCTACGACAGGGTCAGGACTGAAGCTTTCTTT.